This passage covers 19 T cell receptor beta chains from one sample sequenced in a study of blood T cells in healthy people across ages (dated by TCRdb to the mid-2010s). The library was made by 5' RACE. The sample was run on an Illumina HiSeq 2500. A second PCR of about 7 to 12 cycles was run with a J-beta primer mix and a sample-barcoded 5' primer. TCRdb trimmed the raw reads at Q25, called clones with MiXCR and kept productive beta chains. Rows merge per CDR3 protein into single entries with the most common DNA and genes. The table for this sample lists roughly 900,000 distinct CDR3 sequences; 29% of them were counted only once. Of the sample, approximately 15% is held by the ten largest clones. Material: blood. The receptors shown here come from an elderly woman in good health.

This sequence joins TRBV7-2 and TRBJ1-6, with D maybe TRBD1 (5 bases). Germline CDR1 reads SGHTA; CDR2 reads FQGNSA. The CDR3 runs to 13 residues. The V and J ends lost 3 bases and 18 bases respectively, with 18 bases between them. The CDR3 DNA is TGTGCCAGCAGCTTGGGGGGGGTTTTAGCCCCCCACTTT. It translates to CASSLGGVLAPHF.

The chain carries TRBV29-1 and TRBJ1-2, with D perhaps TRBD1 (6 bases). V was trimmed by 7 bases and J by 2 bases, leaving 11 bases between them. The CDR3 totals 12 residues. Germline V lookup: CDR1 SQVTM, CDR2 ANQGSEA. CDR3 sequence: CSAETGNYGYTF. CDR3 nucleotides: TGCAGCGCCGAGACAGGAAACTATGGCTACACCTTC.

This clonotype was counted many times. V is TRBV14 and J is TRBJ2-3; D remains unclear. Trimming removed 0 bases from V and 8 bases from J, with 6 bases in between. The CDR3 loop spans 12 amino acids. From germline, CDR1 is SGHDN and CDR2 FVKESK. CDR3 sequence: CASSQDIRTQYF. The CDR3 DNA is TGTGCCAGCAGCCAAGATATACGTACGCAGTATTTT.

This chain joins TRBV6-2 or TRBV6-3 and TRBJ2-7; D uncertain. The DNA end is more similar to TRBJ2-5, so the J call may be wrong. The CDR3 loop spans 15 amino acids. The germline V gene encodes CDR1 MNHEY and CDR2 SVGEGT. Here the CDR3 reads CASSYATAFQETQYF. In DNA, the CDR3 is TGTGCCAGCAGTTACGCAACAGCCTTCCAAGAGACCCAGTACTTC.

The sample holds a few counts of this clonotype. The genes are TRBV6-2 or TRBV6-3 and TRBJ2-1, with no clear D. The J call may be mistaken, given a closer DNA end match to TRBJ2-7. The germline V gene encodes CDR1 MNHEY and CDR2 SVGEGT. The CDR3 has 15 residues. CDR3 amino acids: CASSPHGSSYNEQYF. CDR3 sequence (DNA): TGTGCCAGCAGCCCCCACGGTAGCTCCTACAATGAGCAGTACTTC.

This rearrangement joins TRBV7-2 to TRBJ2-3; no clear D gene. The germline V gene encodes CDR1 SGHTA and CDR2 FQGNSA. CDR3 length equals 16 residues. Deletions cut 5 bases from V and 3 bases from J, with 18 bases between. The CDR3 bases are TGTGCCAGCAGCCGTACCGTAAACCCTCCGACAGATACGCAGTATTTT. It codes for CASSRTVNPPTDTQYF.

The V and J genes are TRBV27 and TRBJ1-1, with 7 bases identical to TRBD1. Germline trimming cut 5 bases from V and 8 bases from J; bases unmatched to any gene: 11. The CDR3 spans 14 residues. The germline gives CDR1 MNHEY, CDR2 SMNVEV (reference sequence). CDR3 nucleotides: TGTGCCAGCAGTCCCTATCAAAGACAGGGCGAAGCTTTCTTT. Protein sequence: CASSPYQRQGEAFF.

This clonotype has ten or more counts. The CDR3 loop is CASSLEAGPIYEQYF. For the CDR3, the DNA is TGCGCCAGCAGCTTGGAAGCAGGGCCAATCTACGAGCAGTACTTC. V and J are TRBV5-1 and TRBJ2-7; maybe TRBD1 (5 bases). With 0 bases removed from V and 3 bases from J, the gap between germline ends came to 13 bases. The CDR3 sequence is 15 residues long. Germline V lookup: CDR1 SGHRS, CDR2 YFSETQ.

The V and J genes are TRBV12-3 or TRBV12-4 and TRBJ1-1; D unclear. The CDR3 is 14 amino acids. Trimming took off 5 bases at V and 4 bases at J, with 14 bases between the two ends. The CDR3 loop reads CASSPRRGSTEAFF. The CDR3 DNA follows: TGTGCCAGCAGTCCCCGCCGAGGGTCCACTGAAGCTTTCTTT.

In its sample, this clonotype was seen many times. V usage is TRBV20-1 and J usage is TRBJ2-5, with 14 bases lining up with TRBD2. The trim removed 2 bases at V and 5 bases at J, leaving 13 bases unmatched. CDR3 length: 18 amino acids. Per the germline V gene, CDR1 is DFQATT and CDR2 is SNEGSKA (reference sequence). The CDR3 sequence: CSARWGLAGDYPRETQYF. In nucleotides, the CDR3 is TGCAGTGCTAGATGGGGACTAGCGGGGGATTACCCTCGGGAGACCCAGTACTTC.

On this clonotype itself: One junction end disagrees with the germline gene, perhaps due to a read error. This chain connects TRBV20-1 to TRBJ1-4; D gene ambiguous. The germline V gene encodes CDR1 DFQATT and CDR2 SNEGSKA (reference sequence). The CDR3 has 11 amino acids. CDR3 region: CSSSMGEKLFF. DNA of the CDR3: TGCAGTTCTAGTATGGGTGAAAAACTGTTTTTT.

The chain combines TRBV12-3 or TRBV12-4 with TRBJ2-3; D is perhaps TRBD2 (5 bases). Trimming cost V 5 bases and J 4 bases, with 22 bases left between them. The CDR3 consists of 17 residues. The CDR3 DNA sequence: TGTGCCAGCAGTCCCTTCGGGTTAGGACTGGGAGCAGATACGCAGTATTTT. This encodes CASSPFGLGLGADTQYF.

This clonotype was observed at least ten times. The chain couples TRBV7-2 to TRBJ1-4, with unresolved D. Germline V CDR1 and CDR2: SGHTA, FQGNSA. CDR3 length: 13 residues. V lost 0 bases and J 10 bases, leaving 9 bases between the germline ends. The CDR3 coding sequence is TGTGCCAGCAGCTTAGCGTTTAAGGGAAAACTGTTTTTT. Protein: CASSLAFKGKLFF.

This clonotype was seen a handful of times. This chain links TRBV20-1 with TRBJ2-1, with D possibly being TRBD2 (6 bases). The DNA matches TRBJ2-7 better at its end, which makes the J call doubtful. The length of the CDR3 is 16 residues. Germline CDR1 and CDR2: DFQATT and SNEGSKA (reference sequence). The CDR3 region is CSAPGLAGNSYNEQYF. CDR3 coding DNA: TGCAGTGCCCCGGGACTGGCGGGCAACTCCTACAATGAGCAGTACTTC.

This clonotype came up a few times. This may stem from a read error, because a much larger clone lies one nucleotide away. This chain uses TRBV20-1 with TRBJ2-3, with D perhaps matching TRBD1 or TRBD2 (5 bases each). Germline lookup yields CDR1 DFQATT and CDR2 SNEGSKA (reference sequence). The length of the CDR3 is 14 residues. CDR3 amino acids: CSAQSGTPADTRYF. For the CDR3, the DNA is TGCAGTGCCCAATCGGGGACCCCCGCAGATACGCGGTATTTT.

There are a few counts of this clonotype. This chain uses TRBV7-9 with TRBJ1-1; D remains ambiguous. The CDR3 extends over 12 amino acids. Germline CDR1 is SEHNR and CDR2 is FQNEAQ (reference sequence). The V and J ends lost 5 bases and 10 bases respectively, with 14 bases between them. The CDR3 spells CASSLTGLGAFF. The CDR3 DNA sequence: TGTGCCAGCAGCCTAACCGGGTTGGGAGCTTTCTTT.

The J gene is TRBJ2-1, the V gene TRBV5-1; D remains unclear. The CDR3 consists of 15 residues. V shed 5 bases and J shed 0 bases, with 12 bases lying between them. CDR1 and CDR2 from the germline V gene are SGHRS and YFSETQ. CDR3 sequence reads: CASRRDIGSYNEQFF. The CDR3 DNA follows: TGCGCCAGCAGACGAGACATCGGCTCCTACAATGAGCAGTTCTTC.

This clonotype was counted ten times or more. The chain recombines TRBV12-3 or TRBV12-4 with TRBJ2-4, with D unclear. The CDR3 loop spans 13 amino acids. V lost 5 bases and J lost 0, with 5 bases in between. The DNA of the CDR3 is TGTGCCAGCAGTCACCTAGCCAAAAACATTCAGTACTTC. Translation gives CASSHLAKNIQYF.

Worth noting for this clonotype: This is likely a read error, given that the CDR3 carries no conserved phenylalanine or tryptophan at its end. This chain links TRBV6-2 or TRBV6-3 with TRBJ2-6, with no clear D. Germline V lookup: CDR1 MNHEY, CDR2 SVGEGT. There are 16 residues in the CDR3. Trimming took off 4 bases at V and 4 bases at J, with 14 bases between the two ends. The CDR3 nucleotides read TGTGCCAGCAGTTCGGTGGTACGCTCCGGGGCCAACGTCCTGACTTTA. The encoded protein is CASSSVVRSGANVLTL.